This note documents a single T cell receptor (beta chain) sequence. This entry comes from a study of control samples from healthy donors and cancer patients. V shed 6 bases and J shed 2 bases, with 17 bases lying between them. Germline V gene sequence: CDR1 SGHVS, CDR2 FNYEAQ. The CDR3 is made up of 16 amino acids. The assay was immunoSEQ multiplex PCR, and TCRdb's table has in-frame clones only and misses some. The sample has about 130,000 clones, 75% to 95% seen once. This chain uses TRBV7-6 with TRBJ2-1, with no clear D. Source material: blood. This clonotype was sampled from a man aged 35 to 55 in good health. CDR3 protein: CASRPWCPAAYNEQFF. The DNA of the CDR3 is TGTGCCAGCAGACCATGGTGTCCGGCCGCCTACAATGAGCAGTTCTTC.